A selection of T cell receptor beta chains follows, all from one sample in a study of CD4 T cells in relation to SARS-CoV-2 and coronaviruses. Clones were sequenced by immunoSEQ multiplex PCR, and TCRdb holds only the in-frame ones, with some missing. The sample shows over 20,000 clones, 60% to 85% of them seen only once. Their antigen targets remain unknown. Sample: CD4+ T cells from PBMCs, cultured in vitro. These receptors were taken from a human donor in good health. The CDR3 runs from the conserved cysteine through the conserved F or W. The order of the fields is D gene, clone size, J gene, V gene, CDR3 DNA, CDR3 protein. The D gene is left open where the match is weak. For some rows the clone size is stated as once, few or many, or as a class when expanded; others skip it.

TRBD1 | . | TRBJ2-5 | TRBV5-1 | TGCGCCAGCCGCCCGGGACAGGGAGTGGAGACCCAGTACTTC | CASRPGQGVETQYF
. | . | TRBJ1-5 | TRBV11-2 | TGTGCCAGCAGCTTATCGAGCAATCAGCCCCAGCATTTT | CASSLSSNQPQHF
. | once | TRBJ2-4 | TRBV19 | TGTGCCAGTAGTTCCACGGGCCCCGGCGTTCAGTACTTC | CASSSTGPGVQYF
. | . | TRBJ1-1 | TRBV6-5 | TGTGCCAGCAGACGGGACTCTACGCTGGGCACTGAAGCTTTCTTT | CASRRDSTLGTEAFF
TRBD1 | . | TRBJ1-3 | TRBV5-6 | TGTGCCAGCAGCTCCCGTCGTGGCAGGGGGGAACCTGGAAACACCATATATTTT | CASSSRRGRGEPGNTIYF
. | medium-sized | TRBJ1-1 | TRBV7-8 | TGTGCCAGCAGCTTAGCGCCCGCGAACACTGAAGCTTTCTTT | CASSLAPANTEAFF
TRBD1 | . | TRBJ2-5 | TRBV5-1 | TGCGCCAGCAGCTTGACGGGACAGGGGGTTGGAGAGACCCAGTACTTC | CASSLTGQGVGETQYF
. | . | TRBJ2-5 | TRBV6-1 | TGTGCCAGCAGTGAAGGGTATCGGGTCCAGACCCAGTACTTC | CASSEGYRVQTQYF
TRBD1 | . | TRBJ2-7 | TRBV5-6 | TGTGCCAGCAGCTTTGGACAGGGGGTAACCTACGAGCAGTACTTC | CASSFGQGVTYEQYF
. | . | TRBJ2-1 | TRBV7-2 | TGTGCCAGCAGCTTTAGCGGAAGGAACCACAATGAGCAGTTCTTC | CASSFSGRNHNEQFF
TRBD1 | . | TRBJ2-1 | TRBV2 | TGTGCCAGCAGGCCGACAGGGAGCGAGCAGTTCTTC | CASRPTGSEQFF
. | . | TRBJ1-3 | TRBV7-2 | TGTGCCAGCAGCCCGGGACTGACGGGCTCTGGAAACACCATATATTTT | CASSPGLTGSGNTIYF
. | . | TRBJ2-3 | TRBV6-5 | TGTGCCAGCAGGTTGACAGAAGGGGTCACAGATACGCAGTATTTT | CASRLTEGVTDTQYF
. | once | TRBJ2-5 | TRBV21-1 | TGTGCCAGCAGCAATGGTCCGGGGAGGCGGCAAGAGACCCAGTACTTC | CASSNGPGRRQETQYF
TRBD2 | . | TRBJ2-3 | TRBV6-2/TRBV6-3 | TGTGCCAGCAGTACTCGGACTAGCGGGCAGCTCACAGATACGCAGTATTTT | CASSTRTSGQLTDTQYF
TRBD1 | few | TRBJ2-7 | TRBV7-2 | TGTGCCAGCAGCAGGGACAGGTTCGAGCAGTACTTC | CASSRDRFEQYF
. | . | TRBJ1-1 | TRBV12-3/TRBV12-4 | TGTGCCAGCAGTTCCCAACAGGGCACTGAAGCTTTCTTT | CASSSQQGTEAFF
TRBD1 | . | TRBJ2-5 | TRBV25-1 | TGTGCCAGCAGTGCGAGGACAGGGATACCCCAAGAGACCCAGTACTTC | CASSARTGIPQETQYF
TRBD1 | . | TRBJ1-2 | TRBV6-1 | TGTGCCAGCAGTGAGACAGGGGGATCGTATGGCTACACCTTC | CASSETGGSYGYTF
. | . | TRBJ1-4 | TRBV7-2 | TGTGCCAGCAGCTTAGGTCAGGGGTTTGAAAAACTGTTTTTT | CASSLGQGFEKLFF
. | . | TRBJ1-2 | TRBV3-1/TRBV3-2 | TGTGCCAGCAGCCAAGATCTTGGGCAGCGGGGCTATGGCTACACCTTC | CASSQDLGQRGYGYTF
TRBD1 | . | TRBJ1-4 | TRBV3-1/TRBV3-2 | TGTGCCAGCAGCCCAACTACAGGGGTGGGTACTGAAAAACTGTTTTTT | CASSPTTGVGTEKLFF
TRBD1 | . | TRBJ2-7 | TRBV7-2 | TGTGCCAGCAGCTTTGGGGACAGGGTCCACGAGCAGTACTTC | CASSFGDRVHEQYF
. | . | TRBJ2-1 | TRBV7-3 | TGTGCCAGCAGCTCGGGGCCAGGGGAGGGCTATGAGCAGTTCTTC | CASSSGPGEGYEQFF
. | few | TRBJ2-7 | TRBV2 | TGTGCCAGCAGGGGAGACGGAGCCTACGAGCAGTACTTC | CASRGDGAYEQYF
TRBD1 | . | TRBJ1-2 | TRBV6-5 | TGTGCCAGCACCTCGACAGGGGGCGTAAACTATGGCTACACCTTC | CASTSTGGVNYGYTF
TRBD1 | . | TRBJ1-2 | TRBV5-6 | TGTGCCAGCAGCCCCGGACAGGGGGCTTCTCGCGGCTACACCTTC | CASSPGQGASRGYTF
. | once | TRBJ1-6 | TRBV4-1 | TGCGCCAGCAGCCAAGATCGCAGGGAGAATATTTATAATTCACCCCTCCACTTT | CASSQDRRENIYNSPLHF
TRBD1 | . | TRBJ2-7 | TRBV6-5 | TGTGCCAGCAGTTACTCGGGGCCGGGACAGGGTTACGAGCAGTACTTC | CASSYSGPGQGYEQYF
TRBD1 | . | TRBJ1-2 | TRBV6-6 | TGTGCCAGCAGTCCCTCCGGGACAGGCGCCTATGGCTACACCTTC | CASSPSGTGAYGYTF
. | . | TRBJ2-1 | TRBV6-5 | TGTGCCAGCAGCCCCCGATCTCAGGGGTTTGCGCAGTTCTTC | CASSPRSQGFAQFF
. | . | TRBJ2-5 | TRBV9 | TGTGCCAGCAGCGTAGCTGGCGGACTCCAAGAGACCCAGTACTTC | CASSVAGGLQETQYF
. | . | TRBJ2-7 | TRBV7-9 | TGTGCCAGCAGCTTAGTAGACCCGCTCTACGAGCAGTACTTC | CASSLVDPLYEQYF
TRBD2 | . | TRBJ2-1 | TRBV9 | TGTGCCAGCACTCTAGGGCTAGCGGGAGCCCACAATGAGCAGTTCTTC | CASTLGLAGAHNEQFF
. | . | TRBJ2-5 | TRBV4-1 | TGCGCCAGCAGCCAAGGACGAGAGACCCAGTACTTC | CASSQGRETQYF
. | . | TRBJ2-2 | TRBV19 | TGTGCCAGTAGTATTAAAGGCGGGGAGCTGTTTTTT | CASSIKGGELFF
. | . | TRBJ2-7 | TRBV6-5 | TGTGCCAGCAGGAATCTAGACGGGCCCTACGAGCAGTACTTC | CASRNLDGPYEQYF
TRBD2 | . | TRBJ2-1 | TRBV19 | TGTGCCAGTAGTACTGATCTAGCGGGGGGTTCCTACAATGAGCAGTTCTTC | CASSTDLAGGSYNEQFF
. | . | TRBJ1-6 | TRBV11-1 | TGTGCCAGCAGTGGAGGAGCTTCCTATAATTCACCCCTCCACTTT | CASSGGASYNSPLHF
. | . | TRBJ1-1 | TRBV5-1 | TGCGCCAGCAGCGGACAGACGAACACTGAAGCTTTCTTT | CASSGQTNTEAFF
TRBD2 | once | TRBJ2-7 | TRBV5-1 | TGCGCCAGCAGCTTGAGGGCGGGAGCCTACGAGCAGTACTTC | CASSLRAGAYEQYF
TRBD2 | . | TRBJ2-7 | TRBV11-3 | TGTGCCAGCAGCATAGCGGGAGATTTCGGCGAGCAGTACTTC | CASSIAGDFGEQYF
TRBD2 | . | TRBJ2-1 | TRBV6-5 | TGTGCCAGCAGGACCGGACTAGCGGGAAACAATGAGCAGTTCTTC | CASRTGLAGNNEQFF
TRBD1 | . | TRBJ1-1 | TRBV9 | TGTGCCAGTAGAGGGGAGGGGGCTTTAGGAACTGAAGCTTTCTTT | CASRGEGALGTEAFF
TRBD2 | . | TRBJ2-1 | TRBV7-6 | TGTGCCAGCAGCCTCGGGACTAGCCTTTACAATGAGCAGTTCTTC | CASSLGTSLYNEQFF